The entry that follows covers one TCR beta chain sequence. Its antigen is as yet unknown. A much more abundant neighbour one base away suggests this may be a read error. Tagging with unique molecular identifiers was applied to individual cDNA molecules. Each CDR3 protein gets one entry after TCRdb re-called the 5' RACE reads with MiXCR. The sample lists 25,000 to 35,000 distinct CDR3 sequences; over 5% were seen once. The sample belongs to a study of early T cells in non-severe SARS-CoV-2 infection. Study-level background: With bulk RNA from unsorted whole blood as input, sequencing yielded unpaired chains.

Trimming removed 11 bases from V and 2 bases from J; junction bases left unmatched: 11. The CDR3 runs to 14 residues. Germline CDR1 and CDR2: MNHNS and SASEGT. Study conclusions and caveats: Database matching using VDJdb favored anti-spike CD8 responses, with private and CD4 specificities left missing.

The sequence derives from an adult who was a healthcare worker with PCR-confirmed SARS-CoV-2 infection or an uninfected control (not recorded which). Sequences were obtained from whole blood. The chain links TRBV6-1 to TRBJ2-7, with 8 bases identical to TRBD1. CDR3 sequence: CAGSLGQGPYEQYF. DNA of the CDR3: TGTGCCGGATCCCTTGGACAGGGTCCCTACGAGCAGTACTTC.